Listed here are 21 T cell receptor beta chains from one sample, sequenced in a study of blood T cell repertoires in COVID-19. The method was immunoSEQ multiplex PCR; TCRdb's version includes in-frame clones alone and lacks a portion of them. The table shows about 190,000 clones, with 90% occurring only once. Sequenced input: peripheral blood. The receptors originated from a man in his fifties or sixties with acute or convalescent COVID-19.

V usage is TRBV4-1 and J usage is TRBJ2-1; 7 bases are a match to TRBD2. This CDR3 has 16 amino acids. V lost 0 bases to trimming and J lost 9 bases; unmatched junction nucleotides: 11. CDR1 is MGHRA, CDR2 YSYEKL, per germline. The CDR3 coding sequence is TGCGCCAGCAGCCAAGATCAGCGGACTAGGGGCTTTGAGCAGTTCTTC. Amino acid sequence: CASSQDQRTRGFEQFF.

The genes are TRBV7-9 and TRBJ1-2; D is unresolved. Germline V gene sequence: CDR1 SEHNR, CDR2 FQNEAQ (reference sequence). The CDR3 spans 15 residues. The ends were cut back, 3 bases at V and 4 bases at J, with 15 bases in the middle. The DNA of the CDR3 is TGTGCCAGCAGCTTTAGAGGTTCAGAAAGCTATGGCTACACCTTC. Amino acid sequence: CASSFRGSESYGYTF. The full variable domain, its missing parts supplied by reference TRBV7-9 and TRBJ1-2, is DTGVSQNPRHKITKRGQNVTFRCDPISEHNRLYWYRQTLGQGPEFLTYFQNEAQLEKSRLLSDRFSAERPKGSFSTLEIQRTEQGDSAMYLCASSFRGSESYGYTFGSGTRLTVV.

A few counts support this clone. This chain links TRBV4-2 with TRBJ2-7; the match to TRBD2 covers 9 bases. Germline V CDR1 and CDR2: LGHNA, YNFKEQ. The CDR3 consists of 15 residues. J was trimmed by 3 bases and V by 1 base; bases with no gene match: 4. CDR3 nucleotides: TGTGCCAGCAGCCAAGGGTTAGCGGGAGACTACGAGCAGTACTTC. This gives the protein CASSQGLAGDYEQYF.

The rearrangement links TRBV7-3 to TRBJ2-5; the D is unclear. The V and J ends lost 2 bases and 0 bases respectively, with 10 bases between them. The CDR3 consists of 15 residues. Germline V gene sequence: CDR1 SGHTA, CDR2 FQGTGA. CDR3 in amino acids: CASSLRVRNQETQYF. As DNA, the CDR3 is TGTGCCAGCAGCTTACGTGTGCGGAACCAAGAGACCCAGTACTTC.

This chain joins TRBV6-5 and TRBJ1-1; D unclear. The CDR3 runs 13 residues. V was pared by 4 bases and J by 1 base, with 7 bases between. The germline V gene encodes CDR1 MNHEY and CDR2 SVGAGI. CDR3 residues: CASSFPGNTEAFF. The DNA for the CDR3 is TGTGCCAGCAGTTTCCCAGGGAACACTGAAGCTTTCTTT.

The rearrangement uses TRBV19 and TRBJ2-3, with TRBD2 matching 9 bases. The ends lost 3 bases at V and 3 bases at J; junction bases unmatched: 13. This CDR3 has 18 amino acids. The V gene's germline CDR1 is LNHDA and CDR2 SQIVND (reference sequence). This CDR3 is CASSIMGGGAFGTDTQYF. CDR3 sequence (DNA): TGTGCCAGTAGTATTATGGGCGGGGGGGCCTTCGGGACAGATACGCAGTATTTT.

CDR3 nucleotides: TGTGCCAGCAGTTGGAGTAACTATGGCTACACCTTC. Translated: CASSWSNYGYTF. V is TRBV28 and J is TRBJ1-2; D remains unclear. This CDR3 spans 12 amino acids. Trimming left V 4 bases short and J 1 base short, with 4 bases between. Germline V gene data show CDR1 as MDHEN and CDR2 as SYDVKM.

The chain is built from TRBV7-8 and TRBJ1-4; 8 bases map to TRBD1. This CDR3 has 14 residues. The V gene's germline CDR1 is SGHVS and CDR2 FQNEAQ. Losses at the gene ends were 1 base for V and 7 bases for J; bases not matched to a gene: 2. The CDR3 is CASSLDRGGEKLFF. The CDR3 DNA reads as TGTGCCAGCAGCTTAGACAGGGGGGGTGAAAAACTGTTTTTT.

The rearrangement links TRBV2 to TRBJ1-6, with D uncertain. The CDR3 has 15 amino acids. Trimming left V 7 bases short and J 7 bases short, with 17 bases between. CDR1 is SNHLY, CDR2 FYNNEI, per germline. In DNA, the CDR3 is TGTGCCAGCACAGGCTCCGTTTCACAAAATTCACCCCTCCACTTT. As protein: CASTGSVSQNSPLHF.

As regards this clone: The missing conserved phenylalanine or tryptophan at the end of this CDR3 makes a read error likely. The genes are TRBV6-5 and TRBJ2-7; the match to TRBD2 covers 11 bases. There are 15 residues in the CDR3. V shed 6 bases, J shed 2 bases, and the junction held 6 bases outside the gene matches. Germline values: CDR1 MNHEY, CDR2 SVGAGI. The CDR3 DNA reads as TGTGCCAGCAGAAATAGCGGGAGGGGACCCTACGAGCAGTACCTC. Protein product: CASRNSGRGPYEQYL.

The chain links TRBV16 to TRBJ1-2; no firm D call. Germline CDR1 KGHSY, CDR2 FQNENV. The CDR3 length is 12 residues. The germline V and J ends were trimmed by 0 bases and 7 bases, with 6 bases remaining between them. The CDR3 nucleotides read TGTGCCAGCAGCCAATCGTTGGCTGGCTACACCTTC. It yields the protein CASSQSLAGYTF.

This clone was seen once. The chain couples TRBV27 to TRBJ1-3; D not resolved. The germline V gene encodes CDR1 MNHEY and CDR2 SMNVEV (reference sequence). There are 15 residues in the CDR3. Trimming stripped 5 bases from V and 8 bases from J, with 19 bases between. In DNA form, the CDR3 reads TGTGCCAGCAGTCCCCCCCGGGTCCCGCGATACACCATATATTTT. It encodes CASSPPRVPRYTIYF.

This chain links TRBV4-3 with TRBJ2-7; no clear D. Trimming removed 0 bases from V and 4 bases from J, with 13 bases in between. The CDR3 has 15 amino acids. CDR1 is LGHNA, CDR2 YSLEER, per germline. CDR3 protein: CASSQDSGRLYEQYV. CDR3 in DNA: TGCGCCAGCAGCCAAGACAGTGGCAGGCTGTACGAGCAGTACGTC.

This chain uses TRBV7-9 with TRBJ2-3; 8 nucleotides align to TRBD2. This CDR3 comprises 15 residues. The V gene end was trimmed by 3 bases and the J gene end by 0 bases; junction bases not matched to a gene: 2. CDR1 is SEHNR, CDR2 FQNEAQ, per germline (reference sequence). In DNA, the CDR3 is TGTGCCAGCAGCTTCCCTAGCGGGAGCACAGATACGCAGTATTTT. Amino acid sequence: CASSFPSGSTDTQYF.

V usage is TRBV11-2 and J usage is TRBJ2-1; 13 bases map to TRBD2. V gave up 5 bases and J gave up 14 bases; unmatched junction bases: 24. The CDR3 loop spans 19 amino acids. Germline V gene sequence: CDR1 SGHAT, CDR2 FQNNGV. CDR3 residues: CASSETTLPQPGLAGREFF. CDR3 coding DNA: TGTGCCAGCAGCGAAACCACGCTACCCCAGCCGGGACTAGCGGGGCGAGAGTTCTTC. Full variable domain (rest looked up from reference TRBV11-2 and TRBJ2-1): EAGVAQSPRYKIIEKRQSVAFWCNPISGHATLYWYQQILGQGPKLLIQFQNNGVVDDSQLPKDRFSAERLKGVDSTLKIQPAKLEDSAVYLCASSETTLPQPGLAGREFFGPGTRLTVL.

V and J are TRBV6-2 or TRBV6-3 and TRBJ1-5; 7 bases fit TRBD1. Germline loops: CDR1 MNHEY, CDR2 SVGEGT. J gave up 6 bases and V 6 bases, and 2 bases lay outside the gene matches. The CDR3 runs to 12 residues. The CDR3 sequence is CASSNRGQPQHF. The CDR3 coding sequence is TGTGCCAGCAGCAACAGGGGTCAGCCCCAGCATTTT.

The J gene is TRBJ1-2, the V gene TRBV28; 7 positions match TRBD1. The CDR3 spans 11 residues. Germline V gene data show CDR1 as MDHEN and CDR2 as SYDVKM. V shed 5 bases, J shed 6 bases, and the junction held 0 bases outside the gene matches. The CDR3 DNA follows: TGTGCCAGCAGTACAGGGGATGGCTACACCTTC. It codes for CASSTGDGYTF.

The V gene is TRBV19, the J gene TRBJ1-2; 7 bases agree with TRBD1. Trimming cost V 3 bases and J 8 bases; bases outside gene matches: 15. CDR1 is LNHDA, CDR2 SQIVND, per germline (reference sequence). This CDR3 contains 16 residues. The CDR3 DNA is TGTGCCAGTAGTATGGGACAGCTCCCGGCCCAGGGGGGCTACACCTTC. This sequence encodes CASSMGQLPAQGGYTF.

This chain connects TRBV28 to TRBJ2-3, with D possibly being TRBD2 (6 bases). V lost 3 bases and J lost 4, with 14 bases in between. Germline assignment: CDR1 MDHEN and CDR2 SYDVKM. This CDR3 spans 15 amino acids. The CDR3, as DNA: TGTGCCAGCAGTTTCTCCCCAGCGGGCGCAGATACGCAGTATTTT. Translation gives CASSFSPAGADTQYF.

The gene calls are TRBV25-1 and TRBJ2-5, with D maybe TRBD1 (5 bases). This CDR3 region has 14 residues. Between the trimmed V and J ends, which lost 2 bases and 5 bases, there was a span of 12 bases. CDR1 MGHDK and CDR2 SYGVNS come from the germline V gene. The CDR3 loop reads CASSEGMGQETQYF. CDR3 sequence (DNA): TGTGCCAGCAGTGAAGGGATGGGGCAGGAGACCCAGTACTTC.

This chain links TRBV10-3 with TRBJ2-1; maybe TRBD2 (5 bases). The germline CDR1 and CDR2 sequences are ENHRY and SYGVKD. Trimming removed 3 bases at V and 6 bases at J, with 12 bases between. There are 14 residues in the CDR3. CDR3 in amino acids: CAISDHLASNEQFF. CDR3 coding DNA: TGTGCCATCAGTGACCACCTAGCCTCCAATGAGCAGTTCTTC.